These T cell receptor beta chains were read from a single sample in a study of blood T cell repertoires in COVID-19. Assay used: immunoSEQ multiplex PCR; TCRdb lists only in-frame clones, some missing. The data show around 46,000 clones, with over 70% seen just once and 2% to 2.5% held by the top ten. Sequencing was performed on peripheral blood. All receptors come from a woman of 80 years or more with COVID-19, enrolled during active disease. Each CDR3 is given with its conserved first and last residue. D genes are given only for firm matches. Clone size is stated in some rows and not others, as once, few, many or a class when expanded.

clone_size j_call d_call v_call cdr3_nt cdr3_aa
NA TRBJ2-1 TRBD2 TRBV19 TGTGCCAGTAGTATCGTAAATTTAGCGGGGACCAACAATGAGCAGTTCTTC CASSIVNLAGTNNEQFF
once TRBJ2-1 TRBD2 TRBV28 TGTGCCAGCAGGCCAAGCGGGAGGGCCGTCAATGAGCAGTTCTTC CASRPSGRAVNEQFF
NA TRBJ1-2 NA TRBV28 TGTGCCAGCAGGGGCTCGGTGCGGGAGCGTGGCTACACCTTC CASRGSVRERGYTF
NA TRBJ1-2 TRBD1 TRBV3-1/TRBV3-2 TGTGCCAGCAGCCAAACTCAGGGGGGCTATGGCTACACCTTC CASSQTQGGYGYTF
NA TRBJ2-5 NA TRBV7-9 TGTGCCAGCAGCTTAGCGCTTAGCGGACAAGAGACCCAGTACTTC CASSLALSGQETQYF
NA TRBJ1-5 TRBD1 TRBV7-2 TGTGCCAGCAGCTTAAGGGGACAGGGGGCGAATCAGCCCCAGCATTTT CASSLRGQGANQPQHF
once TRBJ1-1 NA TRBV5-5 TGTGCCAGCAGCTTGCTCTCTACCCCGAACACTGAAGCTTTCTTT CASSLLSTPNTEAFF
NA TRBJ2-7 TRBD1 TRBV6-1 TGTGCCAGCAGTTATTCCTCGACAGGGGACGAGCAGTACTTC CASSYSSTGDEQYF
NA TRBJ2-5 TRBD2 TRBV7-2 TGTGCCAGCAGCCCGGGACTAGCGTTATCAGAGACCCAGTACTTC CASSPGLALSETQYF
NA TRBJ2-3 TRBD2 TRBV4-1 TGCGCCAGCAGCCGAGGGACTAGCGACACAGATACGCAGTATTTT CASSRGTSDTDTQYF
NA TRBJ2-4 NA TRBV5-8 TGTGCCAGCAGACGAACTATCTACGGACAGGCCAAAAACATTCAGTACTTC CASRRTIYGQAKNIQYF